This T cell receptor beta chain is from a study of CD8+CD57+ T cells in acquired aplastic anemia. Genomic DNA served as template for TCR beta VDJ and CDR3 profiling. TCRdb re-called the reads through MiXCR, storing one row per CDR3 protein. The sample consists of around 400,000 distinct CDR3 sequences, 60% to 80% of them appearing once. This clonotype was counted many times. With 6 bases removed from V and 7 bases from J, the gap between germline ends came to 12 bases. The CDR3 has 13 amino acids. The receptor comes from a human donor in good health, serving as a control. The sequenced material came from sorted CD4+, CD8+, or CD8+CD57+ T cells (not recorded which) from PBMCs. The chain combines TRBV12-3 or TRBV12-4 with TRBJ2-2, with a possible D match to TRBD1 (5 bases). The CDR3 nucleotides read TGTGCCAGCAGCCCACACAGGAGCGGGGAGCTGTTTTTT. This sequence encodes CASSPHRSGELFF.